These 15 T cell receptor beta chains share one sample of origin, sequenced in a study of T-cell memory formation after mild COVID-19. TCRdb independently ran MiXCR on the 5' RACE reads; one entry per CDR3 protein. The sample has 450,000 to 700,000 distinct CDR3 sequences; around 17% are singletons. What was sequenced was PBMCs or a T cell subset sorted from them (not recorded which). The origin of the receptors is an adult woman who had mild COVID-19 (a few samples of this study predate the infection). Cell type and time point are not known.

The J gene is TRBJ1-3, the V gene TRBV2, with D maybe TRBD1 (5 bases). This CDR3 spans 14 amino acids. Germline values: CDR1 SNHLY, CDR2 FYNNEI. With 4 bases removed from V and 0 bases from J, the gap between germline ends came to 7 bases. The CDR3 region is CASSGQTSGNTIYF. CDR3 DNA: TGTGCCAGCAGTGGACAGACCTCTGGAAACACCATATATTTT.

The V call is TRBV6-5, the J call TRBJ1-4; tentative D call: TRBD1 (5 bases). Germline CDR1 MNHEY, CDR2 SVGAGI. With 6 bases removed from V and 5 bases from J, the gap between germline ends came to 13 bases. The CDR3 extends over 14 amino acids. The CDR3 protein is CASRGLDRNEKLFF. In DNA, the CDR3 is TGTGCCAGCAGAGGCCTAGACAGAAATGAAAAACTGTTTTTT.

A few counts support this clonotype. The gene calls are TRBV7-8 and TRBJ1-5; no clear D. V was cut by 0 bases and J by 2 bases, with 11 bases left in between. Germline V gene lookup returns CDR1 SGHVS and CDR2 FQNEAQ. The CDR3 has 16 residues. CDR3 region: CASSLARGTGNQPQHF. In DNA, the CDR3 is TGTGCCAGCAGCTTAGCGCGGGGTACGGGCAATCAGCCCCAGCATTTT.

This chain links TRBV7-9 with TRBJ1-1; D uncertain. Germline CDR1 and CDR2: SEHNR and FQNEAQ (reference sequence). The CDR3 is made up of 16 amino acids. The germline V and J ends were trimmed by 0 bases and 2 bases, with 13 bases remaining between them. DNA of the CDR3: TGTGCCAGCAGCTTAGCGTGTGGGCGACAAAACACTGAAGCTTTCTTT. This sequence encodes CASSLACGRQNTEAFF. Full variable domain (rest looked up from reference TRBV7-9 and TRBJ1-1): DTGVSQNPRHKITKRGQNVTFRCDPISEHNRLYWYRQTLGQGPEFLTYFQNEAQLEKSRLLSDRFSAERPKGSFSTLEIQRTEQGDSAMYLCASSLACGRQNTEAFFGQGTRLTVV.

V gene TRBV6-4 combines with J gene TRBJ2-1; TRBD2 agrees at 8 bases. The CDR3 spans 16 residues. The junction had 6 bases not matched to a gene; V was cut back by 1 base and J by 4 bases. Germline lookup yields CDR1 MRHNA and CDR2 SNTAGT. The CDR3 protein is CASSDWSGGAYNEQFF. CDR3 nucleotide sequence: TGTGCCAGCAGTGACTGGTCGGGAGGGGCGTACAATGAGCAGTTCTTC.

The gene calls are TRBV10-3 and TRBJ1-2; no reliable D call. The CDR3 loop spans 14 amino acids. Germline V CDR1 and CDR2: ENHRY, SYGVKD. Trimming took off 2 bases at V and 2 bases at J, with 9 bases between the two ends. CDR3 coding DNA: TGTGCCATCAGTGAGGTGACAACCAACTATGGCTACACCTTC. Protein sequence: CAISEVTTNYGYTF.

The J gene is TRBJ2-3, the V gene TRBV7-6; 10 nucleotides agree with TRBD2. V lost 4 bases to trimming and J lost 2 bases; unmatched junction nucleotides: 12. Germline lookup yields CDR1 SGHVS and CDR2 FNYEAQ. The CDR3 runs 18 residues. CDR3 DNA: TGTGCCAGCAGCTCAGGACTGATAGCGGGGGGACACACAGATACGCAGTATTTT. Protein sequence: CASSSGLIAGGHTDTQYF.

This clonotype appeared a few times. The chain employs TRBV3-1 and TRBJ2-1; weak D call: TRBD2 (6 bases). Trimming took off 4 bases at V and 9 bases at J, with 10 bases between the two ends. The germline gives CDR1 LGHDT, CDR2 YNNKEL (reference sequence). The CDR3 has 12 amino acids. CDR3 sequence: CASSPGLGEQFF. CDR3 coding DNA: TGTGCCAGCAGCCCGGGACTTGGTGAGCAGTTCTTC.

This clonotype was recorded a few times. The chain is built from TRBV5-1 and TRBJ2-3; D is possibly TRBD2 (5 bases). Germline V gene lookup returns CDR1 SGHRS and CDR2 YFSETQ. V dropped 5 bases and J dropped 4 bases, with 8 bases sitting between them. This CDR3 region has 12 residues. DNA for the CDR3: TGCGCCAGCAGTGGTAGCGCAGATACGCAGTATTTT. Protein sequence: CASSGSADTQYF.

Comment on this clonotype: Germline is not matched at one junction end, which may reflect a read error. This sequence joins TRBV27 and TRBJ1-2; D perhaps matches TRBD1 (5 bases). CDR3 length: 15 residues. CDR1 is MNHEY and CDR2 is SMNVEV in the germline V gene (reference sequence). In DNA, the CDR3 is TGTGCCAGCAGTTTATCCATCGCGGGGGAATATGGCTACACATTC. This encodes CASSLSIAGEYGYTF.

CDR3 nucleotides: TGCAGCGTTGAAGATCCGACTGCATATGGCTACACCTTC. It specifies CSVEDPTAYGYTF. The chain recombines TRBV29-1 with TRBJ1-2; D is undetermined. The V end was cut by 0 bases, the J end by 5 bases, with 10 bases between. The CDR3 runs to 13 residues. Germline CDR1 and CDR2: SQVTM and ANQGSEA. Combining the CDR3 with reference TRBV29-1 and TRBJ1-2 gives the whole variable domain SAVISQKPSRDICQRGTSLTIQCQVDSQVTMMFWYRQQPGQSLTLIATANQGSEATYESGFVIDKFPISRPNLTFSTLTVSNMSPEDSSIYLCSVEDPTAYGYTFGSGTRLTVV.

This clonotype turned up a few times. The chain couples TRBV7-2 to TRBJ2-2; 8 nucleotides line up with TRBD2. J lost 0 bases, V lost 5 bases, and 5 bases had no gene match. The length of the CDR3 is 16 residues. CDR1 is SGHTA, CDR2 FQGNSA, per germline. The CDR3 bases are TGTGCCAGCAGCCGGAGCGGGAGCGCGAACACCGGGGAGCTGTTTTTT. Its protein product is CASSRSGSANTGELFF.

As to this clonotype: A read error may account for a junction end that differs from germline. The V call is TRBV6-2 or TRBV6-3, the J call TRBJ1-2; D might be TRBD1 (5 bases). The CDR3 runs 14 residues. CDR1 MNHEY and CDR2 SVGEGT come from the germline V gene. The CDR3 DNA follows: TGTGCCAGCAGTACACAGGAATCCGGCTATGGATACACCTTC. This gives the protein CASSTQESGYGYTF.

The table lists this clonotype with a few counts. The gene calls are TRBV30 and TRBJ2-6, with D hard to call. The CDR3 contains 15 residues. CDR1 and CDR2 from the germline V gene are GTSNPN and SVGIG (reference sequence). V was pared by 4 bases and J by 1 base, with 11 bases between. CDR3 in amino acids: CAWTLGLSGANVLTF. Here the CDR3 DNA reads TGTGCCTGGACCTTGGGGTTATCTGGGGCCAACGTCCTGACTTTC.

This clonotype was recorded many times. CDR3 nucleotide sequence: TGTGCCAGCAGCTCCGGGATCAACCCTAGCACAGATACGCAGTATTTT. Translated, it gives CASSSGINPSTDTQYF. V and J are TRBV7-2 and TRBJ2-3; a possible D gene is TRBD2 (5 bases). Looked up from germline, CDR1 is SGHTA and CDR2 is FQGNSA. The V and J ends lost 4 bases and 0 bases respectively, with 14 bases between them. The CDR3 has 16 residues.